This TCR beta chain was sequenced during a study of blood T cell repertoires in COVID-19. For the study at large: The United States, Italy and Spain were the sources of the acute and convalescent COVID-19 samples. Nucleic acid was either cDNA or gDNA, and it came from T cells, B-cell-depleted T cells, or PBMCs.

The CDR3 is 13 residues long. The germline V gene encodes CDR1 SGDLS and CDR2 YYNGEE. V was cut by 2 bases and J by 7 bases, with 10 bases left in between. Per the original data handling: Reference gene primer amplification yielded estimated nucleated cell counts. Measured with immunoSEQ multiplex PCR; TCRdb has only the in-frame clones, and not every one. V and J calls and clone size are given by that table; D and trimming were obtained from the DNA. The table has about 89,000 clones, about 83% seen once. The sample consisted of peripheral blood. The chain joins TRBV9 to TRBJ1-5; D remains unclear. The receptor was derived from a human donor in a cohort sampled during active COVID-19. The chain's CDR3 is CASSVEPEQPQHF. CDR3 nucleotides: TGTGCCAGCAGCGTTGAGCCCGAGCAGCCCCAGCATTTT.